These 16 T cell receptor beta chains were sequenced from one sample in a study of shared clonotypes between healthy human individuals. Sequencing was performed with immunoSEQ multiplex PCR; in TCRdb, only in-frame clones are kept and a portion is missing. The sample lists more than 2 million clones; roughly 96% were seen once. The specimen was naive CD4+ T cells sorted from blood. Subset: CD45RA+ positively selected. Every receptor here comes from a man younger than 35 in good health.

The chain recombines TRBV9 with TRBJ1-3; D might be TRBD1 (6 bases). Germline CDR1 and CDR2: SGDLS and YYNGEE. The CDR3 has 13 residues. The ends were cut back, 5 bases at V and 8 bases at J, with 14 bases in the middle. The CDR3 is CASRATGSDTIYF. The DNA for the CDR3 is TGTGCCAGCAGAGCTACAGGGTCGGACACCATATATTTT.

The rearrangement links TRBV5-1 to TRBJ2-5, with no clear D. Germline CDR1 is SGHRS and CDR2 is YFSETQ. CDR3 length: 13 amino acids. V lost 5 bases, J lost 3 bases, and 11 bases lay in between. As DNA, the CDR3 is TGCGCCAGCAGGGAAAAGCCAGAAGAGACCCAGTACTTC. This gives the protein CASREKPEETQYF.

Here the CDR3 DNA reads TGTGCCTGGGCTAACAGGGGGACCGGGGAGCTGTTTTTT. This sequence encodes CAWANRGTGELFF. The chain recombines TRBV30 with TRBJ2-2; 8 bases fit TRBD1. CDR1 is GTSNPN and CDR2 is SVGIG in the germline V gene (reference sequence). The trim removed 5 bases at V and 5 bases at J, leaving 4 bases unmatched. The CDR3 is 13 residues long.

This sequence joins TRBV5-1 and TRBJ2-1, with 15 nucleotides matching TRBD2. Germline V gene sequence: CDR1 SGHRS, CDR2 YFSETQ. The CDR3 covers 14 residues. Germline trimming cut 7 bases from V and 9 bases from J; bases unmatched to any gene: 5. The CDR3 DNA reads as TGCGCCAGCCGCGGGACTAGCGGGGGGTTTGAGCAGTTCTTC. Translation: CASRGTSGGFEQFF. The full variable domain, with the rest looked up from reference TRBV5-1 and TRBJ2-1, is KAGVTQTPRYLIKTRGQQVTLSCSPISGHRSVSWYQQTPGQGLQFLFEYFSETQRNKGNFPGRFSGRQFSNSRSEMNVSTLELGDSALYLCASRGTSGGFEQFFGPGTRLTVL.

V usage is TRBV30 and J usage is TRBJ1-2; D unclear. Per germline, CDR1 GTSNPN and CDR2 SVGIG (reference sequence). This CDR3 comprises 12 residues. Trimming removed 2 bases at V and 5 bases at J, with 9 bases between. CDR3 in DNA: TGTGCCTGGAGTCCATTGGAATATGGCTACACCTTC. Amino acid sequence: CAWSPLEYGYTF. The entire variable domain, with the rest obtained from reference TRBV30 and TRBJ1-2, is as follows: SQTIHQWPATLVQPVGSPLSLECTVEGTSNPNLYWYRQAAGRGLQLLFYSVGIGQISSEVPQNLSASRPQDRQFILSSKKLLLSDSGFYLCAWSPLEYGYTFGSGTRLTVV.

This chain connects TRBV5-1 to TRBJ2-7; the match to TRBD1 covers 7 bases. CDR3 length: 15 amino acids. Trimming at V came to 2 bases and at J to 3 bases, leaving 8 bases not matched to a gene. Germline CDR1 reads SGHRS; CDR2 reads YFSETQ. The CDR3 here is CASSLPGQINYEQYF. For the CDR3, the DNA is TGCGCCAGCAGCTTACCGGGACAGATAAACTACGAGCAGTACTTC.

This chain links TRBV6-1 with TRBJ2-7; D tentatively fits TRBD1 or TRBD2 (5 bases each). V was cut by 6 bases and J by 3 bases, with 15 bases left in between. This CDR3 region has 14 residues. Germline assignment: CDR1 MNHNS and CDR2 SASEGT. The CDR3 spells CASRMGVGSYEQYF. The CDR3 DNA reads TGTGCCAGCAGGATGGGGGTAGGTAGCTACGAGCAGTACTTC.

The CDR3 DNA is TGTGCCAGCTCACCCAACAGGGAGGTCTATGGCTACACCTTC. Translating it yields CASSPNREVYGYTF. The genes are TRBV18 and TRBJ1-2, with D possibly TRBD1 on 6 matching bases. This CDR3 region has 14 residues. Trimming cost V 3 bases and J 4 bases, with 12 bases left between them. CDR1 and CDR2 from the germline V gene are KGHSH and LQKENI.

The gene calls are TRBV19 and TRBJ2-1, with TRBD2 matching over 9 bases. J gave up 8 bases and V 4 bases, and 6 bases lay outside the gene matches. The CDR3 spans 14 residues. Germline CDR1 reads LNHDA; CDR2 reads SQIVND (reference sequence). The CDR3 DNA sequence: TGTGCCAGTAGTAGGCGGGAGGGCGGCGATGAGCAGTTCTTC. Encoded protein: CASSRREGGDEQFF.

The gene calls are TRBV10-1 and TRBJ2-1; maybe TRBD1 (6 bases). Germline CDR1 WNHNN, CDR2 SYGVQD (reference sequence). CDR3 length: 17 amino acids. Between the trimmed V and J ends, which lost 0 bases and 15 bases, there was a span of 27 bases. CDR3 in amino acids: CASSESTGTPYGIGLFF. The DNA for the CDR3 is TGCGCCAGCAGTGAGTCCACCGGGACACCCTACGGAATTGGTCTGTTCTTC.

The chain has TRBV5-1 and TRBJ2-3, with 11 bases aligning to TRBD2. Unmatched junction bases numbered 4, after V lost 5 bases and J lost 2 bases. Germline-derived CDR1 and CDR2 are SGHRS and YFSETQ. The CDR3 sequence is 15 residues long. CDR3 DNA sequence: TGCGCCAGCAGATTGACTAGCGGGGTCACAGATACGCAGTATTTT. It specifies CASRLTSGVTDTQYF.

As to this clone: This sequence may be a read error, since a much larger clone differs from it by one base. CDR3 protein: CASSKGYEQYF. CDR3 sequence (DNA): TGTGCCAGCAGTAAAGGGTACGAGCAGTACTTC. The V and J genes are TRBV27 and TRBJ2-7; D call uncertain. V was shortened by 5 bases and J by 4 bases, with 6 bases between the two germline ends. The CDR3 consists of 11 residues. Germline assignment: CDR1 MNHEY and CDR2 SMNVEV (reference sequence).

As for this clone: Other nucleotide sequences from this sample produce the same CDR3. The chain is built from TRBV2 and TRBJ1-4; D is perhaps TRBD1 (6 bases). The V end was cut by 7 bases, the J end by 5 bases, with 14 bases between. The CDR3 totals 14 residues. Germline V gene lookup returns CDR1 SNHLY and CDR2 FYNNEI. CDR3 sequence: CASNKGQLNEKLFF. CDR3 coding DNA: TGTGCCAGCAACAAAGGACAGTTAAATGAAAAACTGTTTTTT.

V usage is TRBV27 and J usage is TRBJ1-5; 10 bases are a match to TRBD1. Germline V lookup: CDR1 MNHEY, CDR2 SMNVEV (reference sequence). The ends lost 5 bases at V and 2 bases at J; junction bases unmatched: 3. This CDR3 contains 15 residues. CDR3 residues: CASSRDRGGNQPQHF. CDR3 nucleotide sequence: TGTGCCAGCAGTAGGGACAGGGGAGGCAATCAGCCCCAGCATTTT.

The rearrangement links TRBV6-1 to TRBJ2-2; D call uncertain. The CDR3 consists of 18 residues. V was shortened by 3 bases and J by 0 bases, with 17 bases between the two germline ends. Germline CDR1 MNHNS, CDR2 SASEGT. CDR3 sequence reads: CASSDTSGIKSNTGELFF. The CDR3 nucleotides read TGTGCCAGCAGTGATACATCCGGAATCAAATCGAACACCGGGGAGCTGTTTTTT.

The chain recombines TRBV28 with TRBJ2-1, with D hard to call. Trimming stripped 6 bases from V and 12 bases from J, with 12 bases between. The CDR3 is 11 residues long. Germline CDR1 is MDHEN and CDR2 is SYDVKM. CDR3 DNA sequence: TGTGCCAGCAGGGACGCCTCGAGGCAGTTCTTC. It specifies CASRDASRQFF.